A selection of T cell receptor beta chains follows, all from one sample in a study of PD-1 blockade in classical Hodgkin lymphoma. Sequencing was performed with immunoSEQ multiplex PCR; in TCRdb, only in-frame clones are kept and a portion is missing. This table has about 54,000 clones, 75% to 95% appearing once. Here the sequenced sample was peripheral blood mononuclear cells (PBMCs), taken before the second cycle of nivolumab. All receptors derive from a human donor with classical Hodgkin lymphoma. Each CDR3 is given with its conserved first and last residue. The D gene is left open where the match is weak. For some rows the clone size is stated as once, few or many, or as a class when expanded; others skip it.

v_call	d_call	clone_size	j_call	cdr3_nt	cdr3_aa
TRBV18	TRBD1	.	TRBJ2-1	TGTGCCAGCTCACCGGGACAGGGGGCGCAGGGTTATGAGCAGTTCTTC	CASSPGQGAQGYEQFF
TRBV14	.	.	TRBJ2-2	TGTGCCAGCAGCCTATCAGGGGAGCTGTTTTTT	CASSLSGELFF
TRBV4-2	.	.	TRBJ1-4	TGTGCCAGCAGCCGGGGCCCTGAAAAACTGTTTTTT	CASSRGPEKLFF
TRBV7-3	.	.	TRBJ1-1	TGTGCCAGCAGCTTCGGGGGACCCGAAGCTTTCTTT	CASSFGGPEAFF
TRBV30	.	.	TRBJ2-5	TGTGCCTGGGTCGGGGCCCCCGGCGAGACCCAGTACTTC	CAWVGAPGETQYF
TRBV11-2	.	.	TRBJ2-4	TGTGCCAGCGGACCCCCGGGGACGGGGAACATTCAGTACTTC	CASGPPGTGNIQYF
TRBV7-8	TRBD1	.	TRBJ1-2	TGTGCCAGCAGCTCCACCGGACAGGGAAATCCCTATGGCTACACCTTC	CASSSTGQGNPYGYTF
TRBV19	TRBD2	.	TRBJ2-2	TGTGCCAGTAGTACAGGACTAGCGGGTTACACCGGGGAGCTGTTTTTT	CASSTGLAGYTGELFF
TRBV6-1	.	.	TRBJ2-7	TGTGCCAGCAGTGAAGCAGGAGCTAGGTCCTACGAGCAGTACTTC	CASSEAGARSYEQYF
TRBV6-6	.	.	TRBJ1-5	TGTGCCAGCAGTTCAGGAAGGGCGCATCAGCCCCAGCATTTT	CASSSGRAHQPQHF
TRBV27	.	.	TRBJ2-7	TGTGCCAGCAGTGACCGGACCGCCGGAGTCTTCTACGAGCAGTACTTC	CASSDRTAGVFYEQYF
TRBV5-1	.	.	TRBJ2-7	TGCGCCAGCAGTTACGACTACGAGCAGTACTTC	CASSYDYEQYF
TRBV7-3	TRBD2	once	TRBJ2-3	TGTGCCAGCAGCTTAGGGGCTAGCGGGGGCACAGATACGCAGTATTTT	CASSLGASGGTDTQYF
TRBV27	TRBD1	few	TRBJ2-7	TGTGCCAGCAGTTTCGGCCAGGGGGCGCGCGAGCAGTACTTC	CASSFGQGAREQYF
TRBV27	TRBD1	.	TRBJ1-1	TGTGCCAGCACAAGCACAGGGGGCACTGAAGCTTTCTTT	CASTSTGGTEAFF
TRBV19	.	.	TRBJ1-5	TGTGCCAGTATGCGGGGAATGAGTTCAGGCAATCAGCCCCAGCATTTT	CASMRGMSSGNQPQHF
TRBV25-1	.	few	TRBJ1-4	TGTGCCAGCAGTGAATGGGGTGGGAGTGAAAAACTGTTTTTT	CASSEWGGSEKLFF
TRBV28	.	.	TRBJ2-7	TGTGCCAGCAGAATAGCAGGACCCGCCTACGAGCAGTACTTC	CASRIAGPAYEQYF
TRBV27	TRBD1	.	TRBJ1-2	TGTGCCAGCAGTCCACGGGGACAGGGGATCGATAACTATGGCTACACCTTC	CASSPRGQGIDNYGYTF
TRBV4-1	.	.	TRBJ2-3	TGCGCCAGCAGCCAAGATCGCGCGGGCACAGATACGCAGTATTTT	CASSQDRAGTDTQYF
TRBV5-4	TRBD2	.	TRBJ2-3	TGTGCCAGCAGCTTGGGCGGGAGCGGCACAGATACGCAGTATTTT	CASSLGGSGTDTQYF
TRBV28	.	.	TRBJ1-2	TGTGCCAGCAGTCCTCAGGGTTATAACTATGGCTACACCTTC	CASSPQGYNYGYTF
TRBV27	.	.	TRBJ2-1	TGTGCCAGCAGTTTACTAGGTGGCGACAATGAGCAGTTCTTC	CASSLLGGDNEQFF
TRBV23-1	.	.	TRBJ2-5	TGCGCCAGCAGTCAAACGAAGGCCCTTGGGGAAGAGACCCAGTACTTC	CASSQTKALGEETQYF
TRBV4-3	TRBD1	.	TRBJ2-7	TGCGCCAGCAGCCAAGAGGGACAGGTAACCTACGAGCAGTACTTC	CASSQEGQVTYEQYF
TRBV27	.	.	TRBJ2-7	TGTGCCAGCAGTTTAGCCCCAGGAGGGAGTGATTCACACCTACTTTACGAGCAGTACTTC	CASSLAPGGSDSHLLYEQYF
TRBV12-5	.	.	TRBJ2-1	TGTGCTAGTGGTTCCGACGCGGGACAGAGCTTCAATGAGCAGTTCTTC	CASGSDAGQSFNEQFF
TRBV11-1	TRBD1	.	TRBJ2-5	TGTGCCAGCAGCTTACAGGACAGGGCGGAGACCCAGTACTTC	CASSLQDRAETQYF
TRBV27	.	.	TRBJ2-5	TGTGCCAGCAGGACGCTTGAGGGGGTCCAAGAGACCCAGTACTTC	CASRTLEGVQETQYF
TRBV2	.	.	TRBJ2-5	TGTGCCAGCAGTGATGTACACCTAACTACGGACAGCCAAGAGACCCAGTACTTC	CASSDVHLTTDSQETQYF